These 15 T cell receptor beta chains came from one sample sequenced in a study of CD8 T cells in Susac syndrome. The RNA, about 0.5 to 1 ug, was put through reverse transcription using random hexamers. One entry per CDR3 protein results from TCRdb running MiXCR on the immunoSEQ multiplex PCR reads. The data show around 180,000 distinct CDR3 sequences, with approximately 96% seen just once and 0.093% held by the top ten. The sample comprised CD4+ T cells from PBMCs. The receptors were sampled from a human donor with multiple sclerosis.

The V and J genes are TRBV7-2 and TRBJ1-1, with D maybe TRBD1 (5 bases). V was shortened by 1 base and J by 9 bases, with 12 bases between the two germline ends. CDR3 length: 13 amino acids. Germline CDR1 SGHTA, CDR2 FQGNSA. The CDR3 DNA sequence: TGTGCCAGCAGCTTAGACAGGAACCAACAAGCTTTCTTT. The encoded protein is CASSLDRNQQAFF.

V usage is TRBV7-8 and J usage is TRBJ1-4; the match to TRBD1 covers 7 bases. The ends lost 1 base at V and 8 bases at J; junction bases unmatched: 7. CDR3 length equals 15 residues. Germline V gene lookup returns CDR1 SGHVS and CDR2 FQNEAQ. The CDR3 DNA sequence: TGTGCCAGCAGCTTAGGGGACAGCCCACGGGAAAAACTGTTTTTT. Translating gives CASSLGDSPREKLFF.

J is TRBJ2-7 and V is TRBV19, with D possibly matching TRBD1 (6 bases). Germline V lookup: CDR1 LNHDA, CDR2 SQIVND (reference sequence). V lost 5 bases and J lost 2, with 10 bases in between. The CDR3 runs 13 residues. The CDR3 here is CASSSTGTYEQYF. In DNA form, the CDR3 reads TGTGCCAGTAGTTCGACAGGTACCTACGAGCAGTACTTC.

On this clonotype itself: The junction differs from germline at one of its ends, possibly a read error. J is TRBJ2-5 and V is TRBV5-1, with 7 bases fitting TRBD1. Germline V lookup: CDR1 SGHRS, CDR2 YFSETQ. The CDR3 is 13 amino acids. The CDR3 DNA sequence: TGTGCCAGCTCCCTGGGACAGCAAGAGACCCAGTACTTC. It is translated as CASSLGQQETQYF. The variable domain in full, with the rest retrieved from reference TRBV5-1 and TRBJ2-5, is KAGVTQTPRYLIKTRGQQVTLSCSPISGHRSVSWYQQTPGQGLQFLFEYFSETQRNKGNFPGRFSGRQFSNSRSEMNVSTLELGDSALYLCASSLGQQETQYFGPGTRLLVL.

This chain uses TRBV3-1 with TRBJ2-7; a weak D match, TRBD1 (5 bases). The CDR3 runs 13 residues. The V end was cut by 4 bases, the J end by 5 bases, with 12 bases between. Germline CDR1 and CDR2: LGHDT and YNNKEL (reference sequence). The CDR3 protein is CASSRAGSHEQYF. The CDR3, as DNA: TGTGCCAGCAGCCGGGCAGGGTCTCACGAGCAGTACTTC.

The chain employs TRBV5-1 and TRBJ2-1; TRBD1 matches 8 bases. The CDR3 loop spans 16 amino acids. Trimming removed 7 bases from V and 0 bases from J; junction bases left unmatched: 9. The V gene's germline CDR1 is SGHRS and CDR2 YFSETQ. The chain's CDR3 is CASGRGLPRSYNEQFF. The CDR3 nucleotides are TGCGCCAGCGGCAGGGGGCTCCCCCGCTCCTACAATGAGCAGTTCTTC.

This chain joins TRBV7-9 and TRBJ1-2, with a weak D call TRBD1 (5 bases). Between the trimmed V and J ends, which lost 6 bases and 7 bases, there was a span of 12 bases. Germline CDR1 is SEHNR and CDR2 is FQNEAQ (reference sequence). CDR3 size: 12 residues. The CDR3 region has the DNA TGTGCCAGCAGTCAGGGATTGGGTGGCTACACCTTC. Its translation: CASSQGLGGYTF.

This clonotype appeared a single time. The chain links TRBV3-1 to TRBJ1-4, with 7 bases identical to TRBD1. The V segment lost 0 bases and the J segment 2 bases; nucleotides outside the gene matches: 9. CDR1 and CDR2 (germline): LGHDT, YNNKEL (reference sequence). This CDR3 comprises 18 residues. This CDR3 is CASSQDGAGGQTNEKLFF. In DNA, the CDR3 is TGTGCCAGCAGCCAAGATGGGGCCGGGGGACAGACTAATGAAAAACTGTTTTTT.

J is TRBJ2-6 and V is TRBV30, with D possibly TRBD1 on 5 matching bases. Trimming removed 1 base from V and 2 bases from J, with 12 bases in between. Germline loops: CDR1 GTSNPN, CDR2 SVGIG (reference sequence). This CDR3 contains 16 residues. CDR3 loop: CAWSARPGTGANVLTF. The CDR3 nucleotides read TGTGCCTGGAGTGCGCGGCCAGGGACTGGGGCCAACGTCCTGACTTTC.

The chain combines TRBV30 with TRBJ2-4, with D unclear. The germline V gene encodes CDR1 GTSNPN and CDR2 SVGIG (reference sequence). Trimming took off 0 bases at V and 7 bases at J, with 7 bases between the two ends. CDR3 size: 12 residues. The CDR3 loop reads CAWSVLGNIQYF. For the CDR3, the DNA is TGTGCCTGGAGTGTACTCGGGAACATTCAGTACTTC.

The chain couples TRBV3-1 to TRBJ2-1, with D tentatively TRBD1 or TRBD2 (5 bases each). The CDR3 consists of 14 residues. V lost 3 bases and J lost 3, with 9 bases in between. Per germline, CDR1 LGHDT and CDR2 YNNKEL (reference sequence). CDR3 sequence: CASSHGTHYNEQFF. DNA for the CDR3: TGTGCCAGCAGCCATGGGACGCACTACAATGAGCAGTTCTTC.

The V call is TRBV5-6, the J call TRBJ1-1, with D hard to call. The CDR3 sequence is 19 residues long. The germline V and J ends were trimmed by 0 bases and 1 base, with 22 bases remaining between them. Germline CDR1 is SGHDT and CDR2 is YYEEEE. The CDR3 is CASSLVAGAASLSNTEAFF. In nucleotides, the CDR3 is TGTGCCAGCAGCTTGGTTGCAGGAGCTGCCTCCCTATCGAACACTGAAGCTTTCTTT.

This clonotype has only one observation. In nucleotides, the CDR3 is TGTGCCAGCAGCTTGCCGGACAGGGGAGGGCTGTTCTTC. It is translated as CASSLPDRGGLFF. This chain uses TRBV5-4 with TRBJ2-1; 9 bases fit TRBD1. The germline V gene encodes CDR1 SGHNT and CDR2 YYREEE (reference sequence). The CDR3 extends over 13 amino acids. The V gene end was trimmed by 1 base and the J gene end by 15 bases; junction bases not matched to a gene: 8.

V is TRBV5-4 and J is TRBJ2-5; 7 bases fit TRBD1. CDR1 is SGHNT and CDR2 is YYREEE in the germline V gene (reference sequence). Trimming removed 4 bases from V and 0 bases from J; junction bases left unmatched: 6. This CDR3 has 15 amino acids. In DNA, the CDR3 is TGTGCCAGCAGCACCGGACAGGCGCACCAAGAGACCCAGTACTTC. The encoded protein is CASSTGQAHQETQYF.

A word on this clonotype: A read error may produce the germline difference seen at one junction end. The chain links TRBV4-1 to TRBJ2-1; a weak D match, TRBD1 (5 bases). From germline, CDR1 is MGHRA and CDR2 YSYEKL. CDR3 size: 14 residues. The CDR3 reads CASSVPGGRDEQFF. The CDR3, as DNA: TGCGCCAGCAGCGTCCCTGGCGGCAGGGATGAGCAATTCTTC.